This TCR beta chain was found in a study of regulatory T cells in long-lasting Graves disease. Details on this clonotype: A clone one base away is much larger, so this may be a read error.

Regarding time point: persistent/refractory GD, antithyroid drugs over 5 years with positive TRAb. Generation of the TCR library employed RNA extracted from PBMCs. Graves' disease was diagnosed by American Thyroid Association guidelines. In building TCR beta libraries, iRepertoire HTBI primers were used together with Arm-PCR of CDR3 regions. TCRdb reprocessed the multiplex PCR reads with MiXCR, giving one entry per CDR3 protein. The sample records about 290,000 distinct CDR3 sequences, around a fifth being singletons. Germline V gives CDR1 SGHAT, CDR2 FQNNGV. The CDR3 has 15 residues. This clonotype originated in a female donor with Graves disease. The sequences come from peripheral blood mononuclear cells (PBMCs), collected when the disease was refractory, from a patient treated with antithyroid drugs. The chain uses TRBV11-2 and TRBJ1-3, with TRBD1 matching 9 bases. The CDR3: CASSLGTGAGNTIHF. In DNA, the CDR3 is TGTGCCAGCAGCTTAGGGACAGGGGCTGGAAACACCATACATTTT.